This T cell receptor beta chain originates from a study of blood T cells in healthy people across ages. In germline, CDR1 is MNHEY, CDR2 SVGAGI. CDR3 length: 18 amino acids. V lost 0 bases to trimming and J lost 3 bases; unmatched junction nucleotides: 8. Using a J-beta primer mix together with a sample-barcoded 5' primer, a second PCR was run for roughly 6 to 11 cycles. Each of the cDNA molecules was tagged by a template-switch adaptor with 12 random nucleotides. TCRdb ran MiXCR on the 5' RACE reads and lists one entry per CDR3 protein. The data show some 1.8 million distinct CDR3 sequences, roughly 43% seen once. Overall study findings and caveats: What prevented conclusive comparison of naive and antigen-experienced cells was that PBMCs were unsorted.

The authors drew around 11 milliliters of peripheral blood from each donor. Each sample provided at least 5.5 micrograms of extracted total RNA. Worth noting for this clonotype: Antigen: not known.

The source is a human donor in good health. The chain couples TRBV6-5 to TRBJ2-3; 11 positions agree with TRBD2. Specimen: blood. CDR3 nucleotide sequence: TGTGCCAGCAGTTACTCCTTCTCTAGCGGGGGGAAGACAGATACGCAGTATTTT. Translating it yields CASSYSFSSGGKTDTQYF.